This T cell receptor (beta chain) was recorded in a study of shared clonotypes between healthy human individuals. Healthy and HIV-negative, the adult donors had no recent acute infections or vaccinations. It was roughly 88 million PBMCs that unsorted samples used for genomic DNA. Genomic DNA belonging to each subset was distributed in equal measure over several immunoSEQ plates. Assay: immunoSEQ multiplex PCR; the TCRdb copy retains only in-frame clones and omits some. The table includes roughly 490,000 clones, about 79% detected once. Material: PBMCs. The clonotype comes from a woman aged 35 to 49 in good health. Some clones in this sample may be carry-over from other donors' samples.

The CDR3 here is CATKPSGNTGELFF. The DNA of the CDR3 is TGTGCCACCAAGCCTAGCGGGAACACCGGGGAGCTGTTTTTT. The chain employs TRBV14 and TRBJ2-2, with 7 bases aligning to TRBD2. Germline V lookup: CDR1 SGHDN, CDR2 FVKESK. J gave up 1 base and V 10 bases, and 6 bases lay outside the gene matches. The CDR3 has 14 residues.